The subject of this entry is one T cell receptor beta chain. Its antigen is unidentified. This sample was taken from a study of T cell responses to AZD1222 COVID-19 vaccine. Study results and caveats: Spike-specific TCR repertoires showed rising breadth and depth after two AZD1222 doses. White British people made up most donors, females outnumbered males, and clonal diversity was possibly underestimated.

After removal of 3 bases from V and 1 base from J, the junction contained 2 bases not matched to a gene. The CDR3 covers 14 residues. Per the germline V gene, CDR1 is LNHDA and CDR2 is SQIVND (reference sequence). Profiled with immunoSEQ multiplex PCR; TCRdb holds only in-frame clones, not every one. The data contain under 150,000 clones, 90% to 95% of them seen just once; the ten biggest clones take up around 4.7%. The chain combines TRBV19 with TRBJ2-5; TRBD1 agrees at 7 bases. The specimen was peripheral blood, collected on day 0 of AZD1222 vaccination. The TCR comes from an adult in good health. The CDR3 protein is CASSMTGSQETQYF. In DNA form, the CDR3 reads TGTGCCAGTAGTATGACAGGGAGCCAAGAGACCCAGTACTTC.